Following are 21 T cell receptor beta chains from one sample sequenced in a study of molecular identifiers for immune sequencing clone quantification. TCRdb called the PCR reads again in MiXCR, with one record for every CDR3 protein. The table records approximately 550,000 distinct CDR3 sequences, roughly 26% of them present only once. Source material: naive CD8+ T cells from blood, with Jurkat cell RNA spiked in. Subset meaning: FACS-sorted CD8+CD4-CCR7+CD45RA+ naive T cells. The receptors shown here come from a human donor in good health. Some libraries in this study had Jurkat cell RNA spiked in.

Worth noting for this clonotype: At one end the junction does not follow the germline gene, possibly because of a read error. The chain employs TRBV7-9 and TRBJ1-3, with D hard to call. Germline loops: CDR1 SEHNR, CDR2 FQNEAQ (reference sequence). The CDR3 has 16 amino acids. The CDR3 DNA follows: TGTGCTAGCAGCCGGGTCGTGTGGTCCGCTGGAAACACCATATATTTT. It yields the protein CASSRVVWSAGNTIYF.

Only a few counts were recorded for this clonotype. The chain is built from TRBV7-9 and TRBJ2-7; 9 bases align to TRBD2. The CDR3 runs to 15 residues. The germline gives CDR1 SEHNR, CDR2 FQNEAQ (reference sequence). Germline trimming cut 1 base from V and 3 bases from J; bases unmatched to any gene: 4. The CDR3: CASSLGVSGSYEQYF. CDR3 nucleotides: TGTGCCAGCAGCTTAGGCGTTAGCGGGAGCTACGAGCAGTACTTC.

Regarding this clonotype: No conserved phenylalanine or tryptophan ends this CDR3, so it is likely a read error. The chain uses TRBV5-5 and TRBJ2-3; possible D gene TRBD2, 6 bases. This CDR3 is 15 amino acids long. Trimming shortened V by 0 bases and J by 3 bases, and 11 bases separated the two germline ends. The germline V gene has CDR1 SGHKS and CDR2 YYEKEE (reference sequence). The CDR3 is CASSLELRGTDTQYY. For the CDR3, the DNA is TGTGCCAGCAGCTTGGAGCTTCGGGGGACAGATACGCAGTATTAT.

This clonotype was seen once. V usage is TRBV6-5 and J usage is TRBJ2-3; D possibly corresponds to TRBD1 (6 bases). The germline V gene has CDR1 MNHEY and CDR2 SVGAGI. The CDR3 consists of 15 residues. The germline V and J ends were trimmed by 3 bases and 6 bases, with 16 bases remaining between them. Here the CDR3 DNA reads TGTGCCAGCAGTTATGGGGGCTTTGAAGCGGATACGCAGTATTTT. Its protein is CASSYGGFEADTQYF.

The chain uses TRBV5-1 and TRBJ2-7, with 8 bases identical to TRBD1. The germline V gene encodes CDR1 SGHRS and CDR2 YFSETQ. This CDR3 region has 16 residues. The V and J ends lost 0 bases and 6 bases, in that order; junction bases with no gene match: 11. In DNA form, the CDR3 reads TGCGCCAGCAGCTTGGTCGAGGGGACAGGCTCGGTCGAGCAGTACTTC. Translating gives CASSLVEGTGSVEQYF.

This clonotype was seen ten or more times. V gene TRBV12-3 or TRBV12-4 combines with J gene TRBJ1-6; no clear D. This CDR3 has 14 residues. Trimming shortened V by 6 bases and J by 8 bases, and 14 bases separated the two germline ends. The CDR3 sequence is CASSLTEFYSPLHF. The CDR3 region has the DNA TGTGCCAGCAGCCTAACAGAGTTTTATTCACCCCTCCACTTT.

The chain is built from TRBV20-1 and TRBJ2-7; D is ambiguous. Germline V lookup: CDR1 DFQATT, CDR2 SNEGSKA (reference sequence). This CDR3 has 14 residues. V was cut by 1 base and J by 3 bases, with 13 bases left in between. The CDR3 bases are TGCAGTGCTAGAGGTGCCACAACAGTCTACGAGCAGTACTTC. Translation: CSARGATTVYEQYF.

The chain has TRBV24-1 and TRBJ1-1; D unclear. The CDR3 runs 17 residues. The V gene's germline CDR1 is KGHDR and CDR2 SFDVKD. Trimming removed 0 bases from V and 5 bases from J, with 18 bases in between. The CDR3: CATSDLHLGLTGTEAFF. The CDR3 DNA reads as TGTGCCACCAGTGATTTGCATTTAGGGCTCACTGGGACTGAAGCTTTCTTT.

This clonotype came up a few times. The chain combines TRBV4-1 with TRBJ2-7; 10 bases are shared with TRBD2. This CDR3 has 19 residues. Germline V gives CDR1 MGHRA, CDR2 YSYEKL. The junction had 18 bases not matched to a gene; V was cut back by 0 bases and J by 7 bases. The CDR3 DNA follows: TGCGCCAGCAGCCAAGACGAGACTAGCGGGTTTAACTACGGGGTTGAGCAGTACTTC. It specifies CASSQDETSGFNYGVEQYF.

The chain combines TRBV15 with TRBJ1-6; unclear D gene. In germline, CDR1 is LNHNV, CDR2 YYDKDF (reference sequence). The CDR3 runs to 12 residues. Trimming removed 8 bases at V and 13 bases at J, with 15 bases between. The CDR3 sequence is CATGASGVPLHF. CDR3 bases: TGTGCCACCGGCGCGTCCGGGGTGCCCCTCCACTTT.

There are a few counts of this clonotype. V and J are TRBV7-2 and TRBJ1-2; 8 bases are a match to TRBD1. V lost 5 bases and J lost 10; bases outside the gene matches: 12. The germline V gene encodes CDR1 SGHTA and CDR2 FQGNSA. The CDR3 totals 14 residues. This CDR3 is CASSRAGQGSYYTF. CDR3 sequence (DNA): TGTGCCAGCAGCCGAGCCGGACAGGGAAGCTACTACACCTTC.

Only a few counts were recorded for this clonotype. The CDR3 sequence is CASSQGASRHYEQYF. CDR3 DNA sequence: TGTGCCAGCAGCCAAGGAGCTAGCCGGCACTACGAGCAGTACTTC. This chain uses TRBV14 with TRBJ2-7; tentative D call: TRBD2 (5 bases). Between the trimmed V and J ends, which lost 1 base and 3 bases, there was a span of 13 bases. The CDR3 totals 15 residues. Germline V lookup: CDR1 SGHDN, CDR2 FVKESK. Based on the CDR3 plus reference TRBV14 and TRBJ2-7, the full variable domain is EAGVTQFPSHSVIEKGQTVTLRCDPISGHDNLYWYRRVMGKEIKFLLHFVKESKQDESGMPNNRFLAERTGGTYSTLKVQPAELEDSGVYFCASSQGASRHYEQYFGPGTRLTVT.

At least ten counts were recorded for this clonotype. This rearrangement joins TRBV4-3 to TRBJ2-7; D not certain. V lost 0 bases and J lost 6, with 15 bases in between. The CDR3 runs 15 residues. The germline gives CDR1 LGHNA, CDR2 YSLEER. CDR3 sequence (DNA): TGCGCCAGCAGCCAAGATCTTGTCAGTTCGGTCGAGCAGTACTTC. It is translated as CASSQDLVSSVEQYF.

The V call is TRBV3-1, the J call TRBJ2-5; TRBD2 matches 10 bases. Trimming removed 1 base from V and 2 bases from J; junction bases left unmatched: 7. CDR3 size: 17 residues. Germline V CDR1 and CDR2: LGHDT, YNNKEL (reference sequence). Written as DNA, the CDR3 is TGTGCCAGCAGCCAAGCTGGAGTAGCGGGGGGACAAGAGACCCAGTACTTC. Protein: CASSQAGVAGGQETQYF.

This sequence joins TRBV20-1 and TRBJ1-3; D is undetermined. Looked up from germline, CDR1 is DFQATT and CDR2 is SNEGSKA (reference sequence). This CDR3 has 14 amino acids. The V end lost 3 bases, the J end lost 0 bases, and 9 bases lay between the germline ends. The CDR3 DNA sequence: TGCAGTGCTAGTGATCCACGCTCTGGAAACACCATATATTTT. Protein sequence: CSASDPRSGNTIYF.

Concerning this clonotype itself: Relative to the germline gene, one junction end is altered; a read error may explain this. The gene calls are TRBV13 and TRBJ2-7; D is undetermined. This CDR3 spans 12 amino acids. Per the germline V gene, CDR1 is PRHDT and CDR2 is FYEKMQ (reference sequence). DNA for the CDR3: TGTGTCAGCAGCCTCCGACCGGACGAGCAGTACTTC. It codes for CVSSLRPDEQYF.

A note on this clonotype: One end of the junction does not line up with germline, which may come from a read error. As DNA, the CDR3 is TGTGCCAGCAGCCCATGGGACTACTCCTACGGGCAGTACTTC. Translating it yields CASSPWDYSYGQYF. This chain connects TRBV14 to TRBJ2-7; 7 bases map to TRBD2. CDR1 is SGHDN, CDR2 FVKESK, per germline. This CDR3 has 14 residues.

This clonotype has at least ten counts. The CDR3 DNA follows: TGTGCCAGCAGCTTAGGGCCGACGAGCACAGATACGCAGTATTTT. It encodes CASSLGPTSTDTQYF. The rearrangement links TRBV7-2 to TRBJ2-3, with D unresolved. The V end was cut by 1 base, the J end by 0 bases, with 8 bases between. The length of the CDR3 is 15 residues. Per germline, CDR1 SGHTA and CDR2 FQGNSA.

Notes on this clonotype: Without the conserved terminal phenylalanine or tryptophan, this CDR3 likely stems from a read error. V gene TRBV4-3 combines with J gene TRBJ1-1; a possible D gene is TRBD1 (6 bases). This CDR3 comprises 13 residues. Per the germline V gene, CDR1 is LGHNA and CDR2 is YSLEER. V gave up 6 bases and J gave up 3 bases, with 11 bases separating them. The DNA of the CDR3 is TGCGCCAGCAGTTACAGGGAATACACTGAAGCTTTCTCT. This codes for CASSYREYTEAFS.

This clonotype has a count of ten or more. CDR3 DNA sequence: TGCGCCAGCAGCCCGTGGGATGGAGACACCGGGGAGCTGTTTTTT. It yields the protein CASSPWDGDTGELFF. The chain uses TRBV5-1 and TRBJ2-2; no clear D gene. Germline CDR1 SGHRS, CDR2 YFSETQ. The CDR3 runs to 15 residues. V lost 4 bases to trimming and J lost 3 bases, with 13 bases between them.

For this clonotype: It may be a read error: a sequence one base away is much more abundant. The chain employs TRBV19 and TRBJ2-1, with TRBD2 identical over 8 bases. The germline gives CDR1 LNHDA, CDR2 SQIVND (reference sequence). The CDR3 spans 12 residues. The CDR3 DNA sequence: TGTACCAGTACTGGACTAGCCGGTGAGCAGTTCTTC. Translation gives CTSTGLAGEQFF.